The clone carrying this TCR beta chain was counted once. The CDR3 has 13 amino acids. Germline V gene sequence: CDR1 SQVTM, CDR2 ANQGSEA. The ends lost 7 bases at V and 8 bases at J; junction bases unmatched: 4. These data belong to a study of CD8 T cells in Susac syndrome. Negative magnetic isolation gave CD8+ and CD4+ cells; FACS enriched CD8+ TEMRA. Random hexamers served to reverse transcribe about 0.45 to 1 ug RNA. The CDR3 of TCR beta was amplified by immunoSEQ multiplex PCR across 54 Vbeta and 13 Jbeta. TCRdb re-derived calls from the immunoSEQ multiplex PCR reads in MiXCR, one entry per CDR3 protein. The sample yields roughly 130,000 distinct CDR3 sequences, roughly 96% seen once.

The chain recombines TRBV29-1 with TRBJ2-1, with 14 bases fitting TRBD2. The receptor was derived from a human donor in good health. Sequencing was performed on CD4+ T cells from PBMCs. DNA of the CDR3: TGCAGCGCCGCGGGACTAGCGGGAGATGAGCAGTTCTTC. This sequence encodes CSAAGLAGDEQFF.